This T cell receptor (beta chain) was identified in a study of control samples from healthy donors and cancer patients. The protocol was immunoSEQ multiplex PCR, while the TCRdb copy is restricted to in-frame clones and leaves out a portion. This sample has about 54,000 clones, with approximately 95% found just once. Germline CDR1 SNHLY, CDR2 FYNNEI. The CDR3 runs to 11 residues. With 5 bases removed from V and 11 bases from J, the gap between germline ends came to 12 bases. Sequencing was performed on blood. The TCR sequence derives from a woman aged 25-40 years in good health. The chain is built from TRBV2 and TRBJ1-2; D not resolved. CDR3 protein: CASSYDTEYTF. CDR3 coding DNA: TGTGCCAGCAGTTACGACACGGAGTACACCTTC.